The 25 T cell receptor beta chains below come from one sample, sequenced in a study of T cell responses to AZD1222 COVID-19 vaccine. TCRdb's copy holds only in-frame clones and misses some; the assay was immunoSEQ multiplex PCR. The table shows 20,000 or so clones, with roughly 84% occurring only once. The source was peripheral blood, collected 28 days after the second AZD1222 dose. The origin of the receptors is an adult who received the AZD1222 COVID-19 vaccine.

The chain links TRBV18 to TRBJ1-3; a weak D match, TRBD1 (5 bases). The V gene lost 6 bases and the J gene lost 4 bases, with 22 bases spanning the gap. Germline CDR1 reads KGHSH; CDR2 reads LQKENI. This CDR3 region has 17 residues. The CDR3 DNA is TGTGCCAGCTCGTCCGCCGGGGCCCTGGCTTCAGGAAACACCATATATTTT. Residues: CASSSAGALASGNTIYF.

This chain uses TRBV5-1 with TRBJ2-5; weak D call: TRBD1 (6 bases). Germline V CDR1 and CDR2: SGHRS, YFSETQ. The CDR3 contains 15 residues. Trimming shortened V by 0 bases and J by 5 bases, and 14 bases separated the two germline ends. The CDR3 DNA is TGCGCCAGCAGCTTGGCCGAGACAGGTGGGGAGACCCAGTACTTC. Translation: CASSLAETGGETQYF.

The rearrangement links TRBV2 to TRBJ1-5, with D unresolved. Between the trimmed V and J ends, which lost 3 bases and 2 bases, there was a span of 8 bases. Germline V gene lookup returns CDR1 SNHLY and CDR2 FYNNEI. This CDR3 contains 14 residues. As DNA, the CDR3 is TGTGCCAGCAGTGATCTAGTGGGCAATCAGCCCCAGCATTTT. This sequence encodes CASSDLVGNQPQHF.

The chain recombines TRBV11-2 with TRBJ1-1; D is unresolved. V gave up 2 bases and J gave up 3 bases, with 10 bases separating them. Germline-derived CDR1 and CDR2 are SGHAT and FQNNGV. The CDR3 spans 14 residues. The CDR3: CASSLTVGDTEAFF. Here the CDR3 DNA reads TGTGCCAGCAGCTTAACTGTCGGGGACACTGAAGCTTTCTTT.

V and J are TRBV3-1 (or the pseudogene TRBV3-2) and TRBJ1-1, with 11 bases identical to TRBD1. The CDR3 extends over 18 amino acids. Germline V gene sequence: CDR1 LGHDT, CDR2 YNNKEL (reference sequence). V trimming: 3 bases; J trimming: 4 bases; junction bases outside the gene matches: 13. CDR3 nucleotides: TGTGCCAGCAGCCACGGGATTCTAAGTGGGACAGGGGGCACTGAAGCTTTCTTT. Amino acids: CASSHGILSGTGGTEAFF.

The V and J genes are TRBV24-1 and TRBJ1-5; D is undetermined. Germline loops: CDR1 KGHDR, CDR2 SFDVKD. V lost 4 bases and J 2 bases, leaving 14 bases between the germline ends. There are 16 residues in the CDR3. The CDR3 is CATSDPGPLGNQPQHF. CDR3 DNA: TGTGCCACCAGTGACCCTGGACCCCTGGGCAATCAGCCCCAGCATTTT.

The chain joins TRBV10-1 to TRBJ2-5, with D hard to call. This CDR3 is built from 14 residues. The V and J ends lost 8 bases and 0 bases respectively, with 13 bases between them. Germline V lookup: CDR1 WNHNN, CDR2 SYGVQD (reference sequence). The CDR3 loop is CASRWMYHQETQYF. The CDR3 nucleotides are TGCGCCAGCCGCTGGATGTATCACCAAGAGACCCAGTACTTC.

This clone was seen only once. This rearrangement joins TRBV25-1 to TRBJ2-1; tentative D call: TRBD1 (6 bases). The CDR3 runs to 11 residues. V was clipped by 6 bases and J by 7 bases, with 7 bases between them. Germline CDR1 reads MGHDK; CDR2 reads SYGVNS. The CDR3 here is CASSQGNEQFF. For the CDR3, the DNA is TGTGCCAGCAGCCAGGGGAATGAGCAGTTCTTC.

The J gene is TRBJ1-6, the V gene TRBV6-5; the D is unclear. The CDR3 contains 14 residues. Trimming took off 7 bases at V and 0 bases at J, with 7 bases between the two ends. Germline loops: CDR1 MNHEY, CDR2 SVGAGI. CDR3 nucleotide sequence: TGTGCCAGCAAAAGGAGCTCCTATAATTCACCCCTCCACTTT. Protein product: CASKRSSYNSPLHF.

The rearrangement links TRBV11-2 to TRBJ2-7, with 10 bases aligning to TRBD2. The germline V gene has CDR1 SGHAT and CDR2 FQNNGV. The CDR3 has 16 residues. V trimming: 2 bases; J trimming: 5 bases; junction bases outside the gene matches: 9. The CDR3 sequence is CASSLTRLAGANEQYF. The DNA for the CDR3 is TGTGCCAGCAGCTTAACCCGGCTAGCGGGAGCCAACGAGCAGTACTTC.

V and J are TRBV3-1 (or the pseudogene TRBV3-2) and TRBJ2-7; D is undetermined. This CDR3 is built from 14 residues. The germline gives CDR1 LGHDT, CDR2 YNNKEL (reference sequence). Trimming shortened V by 0 bases and J by 3 bases, and 9 bases separated the two germline ends. CDR3 nucleotides: TGTGCCAGCAGCCAAGATACGACCAGCTACGAGCAGTACTTC. Amino acids: CASSQDTTSYEQYF.

The chain is built from TRBV5-6 and TRBJ1-2; 7 bases agree with TRBD1. CDR3 length: 14 residues. Germline lookup yields CDR1 SGHDT and CDR2 YYEEEE. Unmatched junction bases numbered 7, after V lost 7 bases and J lost 1 base. The DNA for the CDR3 is TGTGCCAGCGCCCGGCAGGGGGTTAACTATGGCTACACCTTC. Encoded protein: CASARQGVNYGYTF.

The chain uses TRBV5-4 and TRBJ2-5; the D gene is possibly TRBD1 (5 bases). V was shortened by 4 bases and J by 2 bases, with 15 bases between the two germline ends. The CDR3 runs 15 residues. Germline loops: CDR1 SGHNT, CDR2 YYREEE (reference sequence). CDR3 in DNA: TGTGCCAGCAGCCTTATGATGAGACAGCAAGAGACCCAGTACTTC. Translation gives CASSLMMRQQETQYF.

The V gene is TRBV27, the J gene TRBJ2-7, with a tentative D call TRBD2 (5 bases). Trimming left V 3 bases short and J 4 bases short, with 13 bases between. The CDR3 has 14 residues. Per germline, CDR1 MNHEY and CDR2 SMNVEV (reference sequence). DNA for the CDR3: TGTGCCAGCAGTTTTTCACCGGACTCTTACGAGCAGTACTTC. Encoded protein: CASSFSPDSYEQYF.

The chain uses TRBV4-2 and TRBJ1-2; 9 bases are shared with TRBD1. The CDR3 runs to 16 residues. The junction had 12 bases not matched to a gene; V was cut back by 2 bases and J by 8 bases. CDR1 is LGHNA, CDR2 YNFKEQ, per germline. CDR3 nucleotides: TGTGCCAGCAGCCAATTCAGGGAACAGGGGGCTCACGGCTACACCTTC. It encodes CASSQFREQGAHGYTF.

Notes on this clone: A much more abundant neighbour one base away suggests this may be a read error. Other nucleotide sequences in the sample specify the same CDR3. The chain uses TRBV6-1 and TRBJ1-3; D perhaps matches TRBD1 (5 bases). The ends were cut back, 3 bases at V and 0 bases at J, with 6 bases in the middle. The CDR3 has 14 amino acids. CDR1 MNHNS and CDR2 SASEGT come from the germline V gene. DNA of the CDR3: TGTGCCAGCAGTGATGGGGCCTCTGGAAACACCATATATTTT. Translation: CASSDGASGNTIYF.

This clone occurred a few times. This sequence joins TRBV6-2 or TRBV6-3 and TRBJ2-7; 11 nucleotides match TRBD1. V dropped 2 bases and J dropped 3; count of bases not matched to a gene: 0. The CDR3 has 14 amino acids. CDR1 and CDR2 (germline): MNHEY, SVGEGT. CDR3 coding DNA: TGTGCCAGCAGTTACGGGACAGGGGGCTACGAGCAGTACTTC. Protein sequence: CASSYGTGGYEQYF.

The chain is built from TRBV7-9 and TRBJ2-1; 15 nucleotides agree with TRBD2. Germline V gene sequence: CDR1 SEHNR, CDR2 FQNEAQ (reference sequence). The CDR3 consists of 17 residues. With 4 bases clipped from V and 7 bases from J, the junction kept 8 bases outside the gene matches. The CDR3 protein is CASSSRTGTSGRNEQFF. The DNA for the CDR3 is TGTGCCAGCAGCTCAAGGACCGGGACTAGCGGGAGGAATGAGCAGTTCTTC. Drawing the rest from reference TRBV7-9 and TRBJ2-1, the complete variable domain is DTGVSQNPRHKITKRGQNVTFRCDPISEHNRLYWYRQTLGQGPEFLTYFQNEAQLEKSRLLSDRFSAERPKGSFSTLEIQRTEQGDSAMYLCASSSRTGTSGRNEQFFGPGTRLTVL.

The V call is TRBV11-2, the J call TRBJ2-7; D gene uncertain. The CDR3 totals 14 residues. Germline lookup yields CDR1 SGHAT and CDR2 FQNNGV. Between the trimmed V and J ends, which lost 0 bases and 5 bases, there was a span of 11 bases. CDR3 sequence (DNA): TGTGCCAGCAGCTTAGATCTATCTAGGGACGAGCAGTACTTC. It yields the protein CASSLDLSRDEQYF.

The rearrangement links TRBV29-1 to TRBJ1-4, with D hard to call. The CDR3 consists of 12 residues. V was trimmed by 7 bases and J by 8 bases, leaving 14 bases between them. CDR1 SQVTM and CDR2 ANQGSEA come from the germline V gene. The CDR3 reads CSAGKQREKLFF. The CDR3 bases are TGCAGCGCTGGGAAACAGCGGGAAAAACTGTTTTTT.

J is TRBJ2-7 and V is TRBV7-8; TRBD1 matches 7 bases. V shed 0 bases, J shed 6 bases, and the junction held 5 bases outside the gene matches. This CDR3 is 14 amino acids long. Germline V gene data show CDR1 as SGHVS and CDR2 as FQNEAQ. The CDR3 here is CASSLAGQASEQYF. CDR3 DNA sequence: TGTGCCAGCAGCTTAGCCGGACAGGCGAGCGAGCAGTACTTC.

The genes are TRBV6-5 and TRBJ2-7; tentative D call: TRBD2 (6 bases). The CDR3 spans 14 residues. Germline lookup yields CDR1 MNHEY and CDR2 SVGAGI. The V gene lost 2 bases and the J gene lost 7 bases, with 15 bases spanning the gap. The CDR3 here is CASSYGWGVEEQYF. In DNA form, the CDR3 reads TGTGCCAGCAGTTACGGTTGGGGGGTAGAGGAGCAGTACTTC.

The gene calls are TRBV6-2 or TRBV6-3 and TRBJ2-3; TRBD2 might be the D (7 bases). The CDR3 runs to 16 residues. From germline, CDR1 is MNHEY and CDR2 SVGEGT. Trimming cost V 3 bases and J 1 base, with 14 bases left between them. CDR3 DNA sequence: TGTGCCAGCAGTTATGGGGGGGCCGAGGGCACAGATACGCAGTATTTT. Amino acids: CASSYGGAEGTDTQYF.

This chain uses TRBV18 with TRBJ2-1, with TRBD2 matching over 13 bases. V shed 3 bases, J shed 7 bases, and the junction held 3 bases outside the gene matches. CDR3 length equals 15 residues. Per germline, CDR1 KGHSH and CDR2 LQKENI. CDR3 nucleotides: TGTGCCAGCTCACCGACTAGCGGGAGGAGGAATGAGCAGTTCTTC. It yields the protein CASSPTSGRRNEQFF.

The chain joins TRBV10-3 to TRBJ2-7; 8 positions agree with TRBD1. This CDR3 spans 12 amino acids. Germline CDR1 is ENHRY and CDR2 is SYGVKD. CDR3 in amino acids: CAAGGGSYEQYF. Here the CDR3 DNA reads TGTGCGGCAGGGGGCGGCTCCTACGAGCAGTACTTC.